Listed below are T cell receptor beta chains from one sample, sequenced in a study of blood T cell repertoires in COVID-19. Sequenced by immunoSEQ multiplex PCR; TCRdb stores in-frame clones only, minus some. This sample has 150,000 or so clones, with roughly 80% found just once. The specimen sequenced was peripheral blood. The receptors derive from a man in his sixties with acute or convalescent COVID-19. Both conserved end residues are part of each CDR3. A row's size may be missing; if present it is once, few, many or a size class.

j_call: TRBJ1-1
cdr3_length: 15
clone_size: -
v_call: TRBV5-5
cdr3_aa: CASSLAGTANTEAFF

j_call: TRBJ1-4
cdr3_length: 15
clone_size: -
v_call: TRBV28
cdr3_aa: CASSWTTGQSGKLFF

j_call: TRBJ1-2
cdr3_length: 13
clone_size: -
v_call: TRBV11-2
cdr3_aa: CASSFNTNYGYTF

j_call: TRBJ1-2
cdr3_length: 13
clone_size: once
v_call: TRBV19
cdr3_aa: CASSIEQDYGYTF

j_call: TRBJ1-2
cdr3_length: 12
clone_size: -
v_call: TRBV3-1/TRBV3-2
cdr3_aa: CASSQDSGGYTF

j_call: TRBJ2-1
cdr3_length: 13
clone_size: few
v_call: TRBV4-1
cdr3_aa: CASSPGTLWEQFF

j_call: TRBJ1-2
cdr3_length: 14
clone_size: -
v_call: TRBV5-3
cdr3_aa: CARSSPDRGGGYTF

j_call: TRBJ1-2
cdr3_length: 15
clone_size: -
v_call: TRBV9
cdr3_aa: CASSVALDRFHGYTF

j_call: TRBJ1-2
cdr3_length: 13
clone_size: -
v_call: TRBV5-6
cdr3_aa: CASRSGGSYGYTF

j_call: TRBJ2-7
cdr3_length: 15
clone_size: -
v_call: TRBV28
cdr3_aa: CASSNPGQGSYEQYF

j_call: TRBJ1-3
cdr3_length: 15
clone_size: -
v_call: TRBV4-2
cdr3_aa: CASSQDRGSGNTIYF

j_call: TRBJ2-7
cdr3_length: 15
clone_size: -
v_call: TRBV6-2/TRBV6-3
cdr3_aa: CASSYMDRNVGKQYF

j_call: TRBJ1-6
cdr3_length: 16
clone_size: -
v_call: TRBV2
cdr3_aa: CASRVGQGIHNSPLHF

j_call: TRBJ1-3
cdr3_length: 16
clone_size: few
v_call: TRBV30
cdr3_aa: CAWSVQGGASGNTIYF

j_call: TRBJ1-2
cdr3_length: 16
clone_size: -
v_call: TRBV4-1
cdr3_aa: CASSQDFAGVRYGYTF

j_call: TRBJ2-3
cdr3_length: 17
clone_size: once
v_call: TRBV4-1
cdr3_aa: CASSPGGGRGFTDTQYF

j_call: TRBJ2-3
cdr3_length: 12
clone_size: -
v_call: TRBV6-5
cdr3_aa: CASTNEYDTQYF

j_call: TRBJ2-7
cdr3_length: 15
clone_size: once
v_call: TRBV7-2
cdr3_aa: CASSFSGRRMYEQYF

j_call: TRBJ1-2
cdr3_length: 15
clone_size: few
v_call: TRBV27
cdr3_aa: CASSPRTGFPFGYTF

j_call: TRBJ2-1
cdr3_length: 15
clone_size: -
v_call: TRBV5-1
cdr3_aa: CASSSEAGVFDEQFF

j_call: TRBJ1-3
cdr3_length: 15
clone_size: -
v_call: TRBV3-1/TRBV3-2
cdr3_aa: CASRPQGISGNTIYF

j_call: TRBJ1-1
cdr3_length: 14
clone_size: -
v_call: TRBV5-4
cdr3_aa: CASSFSRSNTEAFF

j_call: TRBJ2-1
cdr3_length: 15
clone_size: few
v_call: TRBV29-1
cdr3_aa: CSARTSGRSYNEQFF

j_call: TRBJ2-3
cdr3_length: 12
clone_size: few
v_call: TRBV9
cdr3_aa: CASSPGADTQYF

j_call: TRBJ1-2
cdr3_length: 13
clone_size: -
v_call: TRBV6-5
cdr3_aa: CASTTQGWNGYTF

j_call: TRBJ1-2
cdr3_length: 13
clone_size: few
v_call: TRBV24-1
cdr3_aa: CATSTGGNYGYTF

j_call: TRBJ1-3
cdr3_length: 11
clone_size: -
v_call: TRBV3-1/TRBV3-2
cdr3_aa: CAASSGNTIYF

j_call: TRBJ2-5
cdr3_length: 14
clone_size: -
v_call: TRBV7-8
cdr3_aa: CASSPQRGGETQYF

j_call: TRBJ1-2
cdr3_length: 12
clone_size: few
v_call: TRBV6-6
cdr3_aa: CASIDSYYGYTF

j_call: TRBJ2-1
cdr3_length: 13
clone_size: -
v_call: TRBV5-1
cdr3_aa: CASSSGLGNEQFF

j_call: TRBJ1-2
cdr3_length: 18
clone_size: -
v_call: TRBV14
cdr3_aa: CASSQEGLKRRGVYGYTF

j_call: TRBJ2-2
cdr3_length: 14
clone_size: few
v_call: TRBV11-2
cdr3_aa: CASSQQGGTGELFF

j_call: TRBJ2-5
cdr3_length: 14
clone_size: few
v_call: TRBV10-2
cdr3_aa: CASSGGLERETQYF

j_call: TRBJ1-4
cdr3_length: 15
clone_size: -
v_call: TRBV3-1/TRBV3-2
cdr3_aa: CASSIQGGNNEKLFF

j_call: TRBJ2-7
cdr3_length: 18
clone_size: -
v_call: TRBV9
cdr3_aa: CASSPHSFLAGGIYEQYF

j_call: TRBJ1-1
cdr3_length: 12
clone_size: -
v_call: TRBV28
cdr3_aa: CASRTGGTEAFF

j_call: TRBJ1-2
cdr3_length: 15
clone_size: -
v_call: TRBV9
cdr3_aa: CASSVGANTNYGYTF

j_call: TRBJ2-7
cdr3_length: 14
clone_size: -
v_call: TRBV3-1/TRBV3-2
cdr3_aa: CASSPDFGGNEQYF

j_call: TRBJ2-2
cdr3_length: 13
clone_size: few
v_call: TRBV24-1
cdr3_aa: CATQGANTGELFF

j_call: TRBJ2-7
cdr3_length: 14
clone_size: -
v_call: TRBV28
cdr3_aa: CASSPTGGLGKQYF

j_call: TRBJ2-2
cdr3_length: 11
clone_size: -
v_call: TRBV29-1
cdr3_aa: CSGRSLGELFF

j_call: TRBJ1-2
cdr3_length: 15
clone_size: -
v_call: TRBV18
cdr3_aa: CASSSTGPLNYGYTF

j_call: TRBJ2-7
cdr3_length: 14
clone_size: few
v_call: TRBV19
cdr3_aa: CASRRAGGAYEQYF

j_call: TRBJ2-5
cdr3_length: 14
clone_size: -
v_call: TRBV24-1
cdr3_aa: CATSDPRGDETQYF

j_call: TRBJ1-1
cdr3_length: 15
clone_size: -
v_call: TRBV7-3
cdr3_aa: CASSLSRVGGTEAFF

j_call: TRBJ1-1
cdr3_length: 15
clone_size: -
v_call: TRBV7-3
cdr3_aa: CASSPSGRGKAEAFF

j_call: TRBJ1-2
cdr3_length: 13
clone_size: once
v_call: TRBV6-5
cdr3_aa: CASSFSVNYGYTF

j_call: TRBJ2-7
cdr3_length: 15
clone_size: -
v_call: TRBV3-1/TRBV3-2
cdr3_aa: CASSQDLVRTYEQYF

j_call: TRBJ1-1
cdr3_length: 16
clone_size: -
v_call: TRBV13
cdr3_aa: CASTRLMRGTFGEAFF

j_call: TRBJ2-6
cdr3_length: 14
clone_size: -
v_call: TRBV28
cdr3_aa: CATREESGANVLTF

j_call: TRBJ2-2
cdr3_length: 14
clone_size: -
v_call: TRBV2
cdr3_aa: CASRADSLTGELFF

j_call: TRBJ2-7
cdr3_length: 14
clone_size: -
v_call: TRBV29-1
cdr3_aa: CSVEGWAPLGEQYF

j_call: TRBJ2-2
cdr3_length: 16
clone_size: few
v_call: TRBV4-3
cdr3_aa: CASSLEIRTDGGELFF

j_call: TRBJ1-5
cdr3_length: 16
clone_size: -
v_call: TRBV10-1
cdr3_aa: CASSLGRGGDYQPQHF

j_call: TRBJ1-2
cdr3_length: 14
clone_size: -
v_call: TRBV18
cdr3_aa: CASSPNSGIDENTF

j_call: TRBJ1-5
cdr3_length: 15
clone_size: -
v_call: TRBV6-5
cdr3_aa: CASSNRDQGNQPQHF

j_call: TRBJ2-5
cdr3_length: 14
clone_size: -
v_call: TRBV25-1
cdr3_aa: CASTDRGRGETQYF

j_call: TRBJ1-4
cdr3_length: 16
clone_size: -
v_call: TRBV4-2
cdr3_aa: CASSQDQRGRNEKLFF

j_call: TRBJ2-5
cdr3_length: 14
clone_size: -
v_call: TRBV5-1
cdr3_aa: CASSLQGAQETQYF

j_call: TRBJ1-1
cdr3_length: 14
clone_size: -
v_call: TRBV6-6
cdr3_aa: CASSQGTAAPEAFF